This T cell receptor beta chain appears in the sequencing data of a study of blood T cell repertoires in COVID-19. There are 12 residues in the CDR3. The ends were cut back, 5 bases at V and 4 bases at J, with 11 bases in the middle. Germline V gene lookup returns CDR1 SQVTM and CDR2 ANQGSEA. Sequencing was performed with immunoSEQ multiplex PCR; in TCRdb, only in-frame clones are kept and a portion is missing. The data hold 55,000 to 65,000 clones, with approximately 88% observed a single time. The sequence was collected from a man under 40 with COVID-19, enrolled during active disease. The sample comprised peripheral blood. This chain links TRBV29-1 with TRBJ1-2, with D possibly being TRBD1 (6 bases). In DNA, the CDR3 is TGCAGCGTTAGACAGGATGGCTATGGCTACACCTTC. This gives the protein CSVRQDGYGYTF.